This T cell receptor (beta chain) was documented in a study of T cell responses to AZD1222 COVID-19 vaccine. Study-level information: Second doses were pooled across both intervals (about 4 or about 12 weeks).

TCRdb keeps only in-frame clones here, not all; method: immunoSEQ multiplex PCR. The sample has about 110,000 clones, roughly 90% seen once. Whole-study results and caveats: Spike regions recognized by vaccine-associated CD4 TCRs spanned the protein, led by 160-218 and 743-854. The number of AZD1222 recipients seropositive at baseline was only six.

Of note for this clone: Antigen unknown.

The germline CDR1 and CDR2 sequences are MNHEY and SMNVEV (reference sequence). This CDR3 is 16 amino acids long. V gave up 5 bases and J gave up 1 base, with 17 bases separating them. V gene TRBV27 combines with J gene TRBJ1-2; weak D call: TRBD1 (6 bases). The input for sequencing was peripheral blood, taken on day 0 of AZD1222 vaccination. The sequence was obtained from an adult in good health. The CDR3 region is CASSKVGGRVNYGYTF. CDR3 DNA sequence: TGTGCCAGCAGTAAAGTGGGGGGGCGGGTTAACTATGGCTACACCTTC.